This T cell receptor (beta chain) originates from a study of T cells after yellow fever vaccination. TCRdb independently ran MiXCR on the 5' RACE reads; one entry per CDR3 protein. The sample holds approximately 58,000 distinct CDR3 sequences; around 6.1% are singletons and the top ten take 31%. General observations from the study: Abundant clonotypes from the bulk population could get into FACS-sorted repertoires as contaminants.

The junction had 3 bases not matched to a gene; V was cut back by 2 bases and J by 6 bases. The CDR3 loop spans 15 amino acids. Germline lookup yields CDR1 MNHEY and CDR2 SMNVEV (reference sequence). The TCR comes from a man aged 18 to 30 who received the YFV17D yellow fever vaccine. The starting material was PBMCs, either bulk or a sorted T-cell subset (CD4+, CD8+, memory, or dextramer-sorted; not recorded which), obtained on the day of the yellow fever booster vaccination. The chain carries TRBV27 and TRBJ1-5; 11 positions agree with TRBD1. CDR3 DNA sequence: TGTGCCAGCAGTTTAGACGGACAGGGGGCTCAGCCCCAGCATTTT. Encoded protein: CASSLDGQGAQPQHF.